This T cell receptor beta chain was retrieved from a study of regulatory T cells in long-lasting Graves disease. Background on the study: Over-5-year antithyroid drug use with positive TSH receptor antibodies defined persistent Graves' disease in the study. Study-wide findings and caveats: Study of thyroid tissue was not done, with only peripheral blood studied. Sharing of public clonotypes was greater in persistent patients (roughly 2,900) than in new patients (around 1,000).

To make TCR beta libraries, researchers used iRepertoire HTBI primers and Arm-PCR of CDR3 regions. In the authors' workflow: Looking across samples, the authors found 55 to 70 TRBV and 14 to 15 TRBJ segments. A single record per CDR3 protein comes from TCRdb applying MiXCR to the multiplex PCR reads. TCRdb, not the original authors, processed these V and J calls. Here the sample spans more than 650,000 distinct CDR3 sequences, about 30% being singletons. The time point: persistent/refractory GD, antithyroid drugs over 5 years with positive TRAb. The TCR library was prepared using RNA isolated from PBMCs. This clonotype was detected only a few times. Its antigen is currently unknown. Germline V CDR1 and CDR2: MNHNS, SASEGT. The CDR3 consists of 15 residues. V was trimmed by 5 bases and J by 5 bases, leaving 18 bases between them.

The chain joins TRBV6-1 to TRBJ1-2, with D possibly being TRBD1 (5 bases). The sample was peripheral blood mononuclear cells (PBMCs), taken when the disease was refractory, from a patient treated with antithyroid drugs. The origin of this receptor is a female donor with Graves disease. The CDR3 sequence is CASSHRPTVGYGYTF. CDR3 coding DNA: TGTGCCAGCAGTCACCGACCGACAGTCGGATATGGCTACACCTTC.